These 10 T cell receptor beta chains share one sample of origin, sequenced in a study of response to subunit inactivated influenza vaccine. Using its own MiXCR run on the RT-PCR reads, TCRdb lists one record per CDR3 protein. The sample records around 790,000 distinct CDR3 sequences, around 21% being singletons. The specimen was PBMCs from blood, collected roughly 5 days after vaccination. The receptors were sampled from a man aged 45-65 years who received an inactivated influenza vaccine.

The rearrangement uses TRBV6-1 and TRBJ1-1, with D tentatively TRBD1 (5 bases). Per the germline V gene, CDR1 is MNHNS and CDR2 is SASEGT. CDR3 length equals 14 residues. V was shortened by 6 bases and J by 4 bases, with 15 bases between the two germline ends. CDR3 coding DNA: TGTGCCAGCAGGCGGGTTCCGACAGCCACTGAAGCTTTCTTT. This gives the protein CASRRVPTATEAFF.

This clonotype was picked up many times. V usage is TRBV29-1 and J usage is TRBJ2-7, with 9 positions matching TRBD1. The V gene end was trimmed by 4 bases and the J gene end by 5 bases; junction bases not matched to a gene: 6. The CDR3 is 13 amino acids. Germline V gives CDR1 SQVTM, CDR2 ANQGSEA. The CDR3 region has the DNA TGCAGCGTTGGAGGACAGGGGTGGAACGAGCAGTACTTC. Its protein is CSVGGQGWNEQYF.

The genes are TRBV11-2 and TRBJ2-2; 12 bases agree with TRBD2. This CDR3 is 16 amino acids long. V lost 3 bases, J lost 6 bases, and 5 bases stayed unmatched. The V gene's germline CDR1 is SGHAT and CDR2 FQNNGV. This CDR3 reads CASSFLAGGPAGELFF. In DNA, the CDR3 is TGTGCCAGCAGCTTTCTAGCGGGAGGGCCAGCCGGGGAGCTGTTTTTT.

The genes are TRBV7-2 and TRBJ2-5; D perhaps matches TRBD2 (6 bases). The CDR3 totals 15 residues. Germline CDR1 SGHTA, CDR2 FQGNSA. Between the trimmed V and J ends, which lost 5 bases and 2 bases, there was a span of 15 bases. Written as DNA, the CDR3 is TGTGCCAGCAGCGGCCTAAGCGGGCCTCAAGAGACCCAGTACTTC. Protein product: CASSGLSGPQETQYF.

This clonotype appeared a few times. The chain recombines TRBV6-5 with TRBJ2-2; 12 nucleotides align to TRBD1. CDR3 size: 15 residues. V dropped 4 bases and J dropped 6; count of bases not matched to a gene: 3. Germline values: CDR1 MNHEY, CDR2 SVGAGI. CDR3 sequence reads: CASSSGQGASGELFF. CDR3 DNA sequence: TGTGCCAGCAGTTCGGGACAGGGGGCATCCGGGGAGCTGTTTTTT.

This clonotype was seen a handful of times. The chain employs TRBV7-2 and TRBJ2-1, with 9 nucleotides matching TRBD1. The CDR3 is made up of 14 amino acids. The V gene end was trimmed by 1 base and the J gene end by 15 bases; junction bases not matched to a gene: 10. CDR1 is SGHTA and CDR2 is FQGNSA in the germline V gene. The CDR3 here is CASSLGEDRGRWFF. The CDR3 nucleotides are TGTGCCAGCAGCTTAGGAGAGGACAGGGGTCGGTGGTTCTTC.

This clonotype was detected many times. The chain recombines TRBV4-2 with TRBJ2-5, with a tentative D call TRBD2 (5 bases). The CDR3 spans 16 residues. Per germline, CDR1 LGHNA and CDR2 YNFKEQ. The V end was cut by 0 bases, the J end by 2 bases, with 13 bases between. The CDR3 reads CASSQEQWRKQETQYF. DNA for the CDR3: TGTGCCAGCAGCCAAGAACAGTGGAGGAAACAAGAGACCCAGTACTTC.

The V and J genes are TRBV4-2 and TRBJ1-4; D gene ambiguous. The V end was cut by 3 bases, the J end by 0 bases, with 5 bases between. CDR3 length equals 14 residues. Germline values: CDR1 LGHNA, CDR2 YNFKEQ. As DNA, the CDR3 is TGTGCCAGCAGCCAGGGGACAACTAATGAAAAACTGTTTTTT. It encodes CASSQGTTNEKLFF.

The rearrangement uses TRBV10-3 and TRBJ2-3, with a possible D match to TRBD1 (5 bases). V was trimmed by 7 bases and J by 2 bases, leaving 10 bases between them. The CDR3 covers 13 residues. Per the germline V gene, CDR1 is ENHRY and CDR2 is SYGVKD. CDR3 sequence: CAINDRPTDTQYF. For the CDR3, the DNA is TGTGCCATCAACGACAGACCCACAGATACGCAGTATTTT.

The chain couples TRBV5-4 to TRBJ2-7; 7 nucleotides agree with TRBD2. Germline trimming cut 3 bases from V and 1 base from J; bases unmatched to any gene: 19. This CDR3 is 19 amino acids long. CDR1 is SGHNT and CDR2 is YYREEE in the germline V gene (reference sequence). CDR3 coding DNA: TGTGCCAGCAGCTACCTCCTATCTCCCTCGGGAGGTCAATCCTACGAGCAGTACTTC. Residues: CASSYLLSPSGGQSYEQYF. The variable domain in full, with the rest retrieved from reference TRBV5-4 and TRBJ2-7, is ETGVTQSPTHLIKTRGQQVTLRCSSQSGHNTVSWYQQALGQGPQFIFQYYREEENGRGNFPPRFSGLQFPNYSSELNVNALELDDSALYLCASSYLLSPSGGQSYEQYFGPGTRLTVT.